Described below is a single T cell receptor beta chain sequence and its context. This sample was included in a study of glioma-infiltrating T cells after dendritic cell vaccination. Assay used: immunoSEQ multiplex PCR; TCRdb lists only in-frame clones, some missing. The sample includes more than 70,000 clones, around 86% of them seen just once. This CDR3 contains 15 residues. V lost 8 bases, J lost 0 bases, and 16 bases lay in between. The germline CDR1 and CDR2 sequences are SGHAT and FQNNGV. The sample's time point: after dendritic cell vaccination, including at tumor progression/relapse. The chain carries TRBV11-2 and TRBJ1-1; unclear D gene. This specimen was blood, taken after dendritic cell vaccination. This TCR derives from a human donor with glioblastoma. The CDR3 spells CASSLAPDLNTEAFF. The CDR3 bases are TGTGCCAGCTCCTTAGCCCCGGACTTGAACACTGAAGCTTTCTTT.